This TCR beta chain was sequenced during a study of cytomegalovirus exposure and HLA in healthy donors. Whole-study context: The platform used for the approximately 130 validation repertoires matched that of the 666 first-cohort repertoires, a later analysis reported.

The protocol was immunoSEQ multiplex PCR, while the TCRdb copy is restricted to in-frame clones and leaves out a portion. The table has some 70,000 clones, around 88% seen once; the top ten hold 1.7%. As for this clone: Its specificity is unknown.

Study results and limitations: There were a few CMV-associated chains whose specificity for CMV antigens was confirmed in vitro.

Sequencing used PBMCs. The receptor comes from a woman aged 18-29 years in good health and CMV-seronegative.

CDR3 sequence: CASSFLRAGGQFF. The CDR3 nucleotides are TGTGCCAGCAGTTTCTTGAGAGCGGGTGGGCAGTTCTTC. This chain uses TRBV27 with TRBJ2-1, with TRBD2 as a possible D gene (6 bases). The CDR3 is 13 residues long. The germline V and J ends were trimmed by 3 bases and 12 bases, with 15 bases remaining between them. From germline, CDR1 is MNHEY and CDR2 SMNVEV (reference sequence).